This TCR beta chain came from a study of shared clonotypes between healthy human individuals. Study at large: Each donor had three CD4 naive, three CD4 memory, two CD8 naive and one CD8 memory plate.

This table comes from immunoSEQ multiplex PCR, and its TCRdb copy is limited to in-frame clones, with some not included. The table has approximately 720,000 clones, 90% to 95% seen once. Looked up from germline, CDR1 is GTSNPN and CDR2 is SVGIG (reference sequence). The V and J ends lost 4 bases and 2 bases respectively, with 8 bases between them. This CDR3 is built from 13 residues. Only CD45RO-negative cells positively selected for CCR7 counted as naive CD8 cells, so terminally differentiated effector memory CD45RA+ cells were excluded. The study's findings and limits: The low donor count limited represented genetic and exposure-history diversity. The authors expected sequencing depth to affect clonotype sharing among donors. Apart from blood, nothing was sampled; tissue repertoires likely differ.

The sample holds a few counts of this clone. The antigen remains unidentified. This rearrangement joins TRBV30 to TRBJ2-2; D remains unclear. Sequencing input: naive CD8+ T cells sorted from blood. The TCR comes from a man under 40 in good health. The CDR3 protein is CAWNPGNTGELFF. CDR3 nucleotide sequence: TGTGCCTGGAACCCGGGTAACACCGGGGAGCTGTTTTTT.